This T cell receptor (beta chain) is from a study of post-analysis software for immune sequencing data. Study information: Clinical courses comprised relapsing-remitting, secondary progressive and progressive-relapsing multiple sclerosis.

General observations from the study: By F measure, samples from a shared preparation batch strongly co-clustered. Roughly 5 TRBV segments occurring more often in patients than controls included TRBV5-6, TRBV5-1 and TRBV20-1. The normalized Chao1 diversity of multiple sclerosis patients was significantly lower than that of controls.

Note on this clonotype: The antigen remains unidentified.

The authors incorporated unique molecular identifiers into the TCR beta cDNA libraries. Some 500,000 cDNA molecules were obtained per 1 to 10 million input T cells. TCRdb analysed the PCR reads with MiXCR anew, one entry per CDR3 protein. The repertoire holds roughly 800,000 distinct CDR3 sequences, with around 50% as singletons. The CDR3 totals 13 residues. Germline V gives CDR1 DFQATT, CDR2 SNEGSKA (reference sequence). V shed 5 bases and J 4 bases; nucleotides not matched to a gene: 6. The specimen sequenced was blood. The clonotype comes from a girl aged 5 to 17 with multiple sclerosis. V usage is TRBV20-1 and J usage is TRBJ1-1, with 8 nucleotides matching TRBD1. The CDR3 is CSAGRDRSTEAFF. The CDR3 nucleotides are TGCAGTGCTGGGCGGGACAGGAGCACTGAAGCTTTCTTT.